This T cell receptor (beta chain) was identified during a study of blood T cell repertoires in COVID-19. In the study overall: From the United States, Italy and Spain came samples of acute and convalescent COVID-19. T cells, B-cell-depleted T cells, or PBMCs supplied cDNA or gDNA.

Original processing methods: Reference gene primer amplification yielded estimated nucleated cell counts. Libraries were prepared by immunoSEQ multiplex PCR; TCRdb keeps only in-frame clonotypes and omits some of them. Clonal size and the V and J genes are those of that table, whereas D and trimming came from the DNA. The table records about 260,000 clones, approximately 86% of them present only once. This CDR3 contains 11 residues. After removal of 8 bases from V and 5 bases from J, the junction contained 2 bases not matched to a gene. Germline V gene sequence: CDR1 SNHLY, CDR2 FYNNEI. The receptor's source is a man aged 25 to 40 with active or convalescent COVID-19. V is TRBV2 and J is TRBJ2-5; 7 nucleotides align to TRBD2. Input material: peripheral blood. CDR3 sequence: CASGGGETQYF. The CDR3 region has the DNA TGTGCCAGCGGGGGGGGTGAGACCCAGTACTTC.